This T cell receptor (beta chain) was found in a study of cytomegalovirus exposure and HLA in healthy donors. Study results and limitations: Among TCR beta chains, those listed as cytomegalovirus-associated numbered approximately 150. Association of a missense DCLRE1C variant with TCR beta V- and J-gene trimming was reported in a later analysis.

13 Jbeta primers and 60 Vbeta primers were used for the PCR. Here immunoSEQ multiplex PCR was the method, and the copy in TCRdb shows in-frame clones only, minus some. This sample has around 150,000 clones, with around 80% found just once. The CDR3 consists of 17 residues. The V gene's germline CDR1 is ENHRY and CDR2 SYGVKD. Points on this clone: Its antigen is not known. The junction shows a germline mismatch at one end, possibly a read error.

This chain joins TRBV10-3 and TRBJ2-7; 9 nucleotides agree with TRBD1. This receptor was taken from a male donor in good health and CMV-seronegative. Sequencing was carried out using PBMCs. In DNA form, the CDR3 reads TGTGCCATCAGTGAGTCGACAGGGGGACGTAGGTCCTACGGGCAGTACTTC. Translating it yields CAISESTGGRRSYGQYF.